The rows below give T cell receptor beta chains drawn from one sample of a study of cytomegalovirus exposure and HLA in healthy donors. Sequenced by immunoSEQ multiplex PCR; TCRdb stores in-frame clones only, minus some. The table has around 180,000 clones, 70% to 90% seen once; the top ten hold approximately 2%. Sample: PBMCs. The receptors were sampled from a woman between 18 and 29 years old in good health and CMV-seronegative. The CDR3 runs from the conserved cysteine through the conserved F or W. Fields, in order: D gene, clone size, V gene, J gene, CDR3 DNA, CDR3 protein. A D gene is named only where the DNA matches it firmly. A clone size is listed for some rows: how often the clone was seen (once, few, many), or a class if it is expanded.

D: TRBD2; size: once; V: TRBV5-1; J: TRBJ2-5; DNA: TGCGCCAGCTCCCCAAGGCGGGAGGGCCGAGAGACCCAGTACTTC; CDR3: CASSPRREGRETQYF
D: TRBD2; size: .; V: TRBV5-1; J: TRBJ2-3; DNA: TGCGCCAGCCTCAGAGGGACTAGCGGGGGGGTCGATACGCAGTATTTT; CDR3: CASLRGTSGGVDTQYF
D: .; size: .; V: TRBV7-9; J: TRBJ2-1; DNA: TGTGCCAGCAGCTTAAAGGGACTCCCGAAGGGGTTCTTC; CDR3: CASSLKGLPKGFF
D: TRBD2; size: few; V: TRBV6-6; J: TRBJ2-7; DNA: TGTGCCAGCAGTTATGAGCGGGAGGGCTACGAGCAGTACTTC; CDR3: CASSYEREGYEQYF
D: .; size: once; V: TRBV6-6; J: TRBJ2-7; DNA: TGTGCCAGCCAAGGACATTTGAGCTCCTACGAGCAGTACTTC; CDR3: CASQGHLSSYEQYF
D: TRBD1; size: .; V: TRBV7-2; J: TRBJ2-1; DNA: TGTGCCAGCAGCCTGGACAGGACTTCCTACAATGAGCAGTTCTTC; CDR3: CASSLDRTSYNEQFF
D: .; size: .; V: TRBV10-2; J: TRBJ2-5; DNA: TGCGCCAGCAGCAGGGAATGGGAGACCCAGTACTTC; CDR3: CASSREWETQYF
D: TRBD1; size: few; V: TRBV2; J: TRBJ1-1; DNA: TGTGCCAGCAGTTGGGGACAGAGTGAAGCTTTCTTT; CDR3: CASSWGQSEAFF
D: .; size: .; V: TRBV5-1; J: TRBJ2-2; DNA: TGCGCCAGCAGCTTGCTACCCGGGACCGGGGAGCTGTTTTTT; CDR3: CASSLLPGTGELFF
D: TRBD2; size: once; V: TRBV27; J: TRBJ2-7; DNA: TGTGCCAGCAGACCCCTACAAGCGGGAGACTACGAGCAGTACTTC; CDR3: CASRPLQAGDYEQYF
D: .; size: .; V: TRBV30; J: TRBJ2-7; DNA: TGTGCCTGGAGTGGGCCTCCACGGGGTTACTACGAGCAGTACTTC; CDR3: CAWSGPPRGYYEQYF
D: .; size: .; V: TRBV7-6; J: TRBJ2-7; DNA: TGTGCCAGCAGCTTAGAGCGGGACATCGCCTACGAGCAGTACTTC; CDR3: CASSLERDIAYEQYF
D: TRBD2; size: .; V: TRBV5-1; J: TRBJ2-1; DNA: TGCGCCAGCAGCTTGGCGGCGGGAGCTCCGGGGGATGAGCAGTTCTTC; CDR3: CASSLAAGAPGDEQFF
D: TRBD2; size: .; V: TRBV7-2; J: TRBJ2-7; DNA: TGTGCCAGCAGCTTGGCTAGCGGGAGCTCCTACGAGCAGTACTTC; CDR3: CASSLASGSSYEQYF
D: TRBD2; size: .; V: TRBV5-1; J: TRBJ2-1; DNA: TGCGCCAGCAGCTACGGGACTAGCGGGGAACAGCAGTTCTTC; CDR3: CASSYGTSGEQQFF
D: .; size: .; V: TRBV27; J: TRBJ2-1; DNA: TGTGCCAGCAGTCGTCCCTTGATCTTGGGGGGTGAGCAGTTCTTC; CDR3: CASSRPLILGGEQFF
D: TRBD1; size: .; V: TRBV5-1; J: TRBJ2-1; DNA: TGCGCCAGCAGCCATTCGGACAGGCTGACCTACAATGAGCAGTTCTTC; CDR3: CASSHSDRLTYNEQFF
D: TRBD1; size: .; V: TRBV7-7; J: TRBJ2-5; DNA: TGTGCTAGCAGCTGGGACAGGAGGGAGACCCAGTACTTC; CDR3: CASSWDRRETQYF
D: TRBD2; size: .; V: TRBV6-6; J: TRBJ2-7; DNA: TGTGCCAGCAGTTACGATGGGACTAGCTACGAGCAGTACTTC; CDR3: CASSYDGTSYEQYF
D: .; size: .; V: TRBV30; J: TRBJ2-7; DNA: TGTGCCTGGGGGGTTAGGGGCCATTCCTACGAGCAGTACTTC; CDR3: CAWGVRGHSYEQYF
D: .; size: .; V: TRBV29-1; J: TRBJ1-1; DNA: TGCAGCGCCTCGGCGCAGGGGAACACCGAAGCTTTCTTT; CDR3: CSASAQGNTEAFF
D: .; size: .; V: TRBV19; J: TRBJ1-5; DNA: TGTGCCAGTAGTATCAGGGCAGGGATTAATCAGCCCCAGCATTTT; CDR3: CASSIRAGINQPQHF
D: TRBD2; size: .; V: TRBV5-6; J: TRBJ2-1; DNA: TGTGCCAGCAGCTTGGACAGCGGGGGGTCCTACGGTGAGCAGTTCTTC; CDR3: CASSLDSGGSYGEQFF
D: TRBD2; size: .; V: TRBV19; J: TRBJ2-5; DNA: TGTGCCAGTAGTCTGGGACTACAAGAGACCCAGTACTTC; CDR3: CASSLGLQETQYF
D: .; size: .; V: TRBV27; J: TRBJ1-6; DNA: TGTGCCAGCAGTTTTCAGGGGATGGGGCCCCTCCACTTT; CDR3: CASSFQGMGPLHF
D: .; size: .; V: TRBV19; J: TRBJ2-5; DNA: TGTGCCAGTAGTGGACAGTCCGCTGAGACCCAGTACTTC; CDR3: CASSGQSAETQYF
D: TRBD1; size: .; V: TRBV4-1; J: TRBJ2-7; DNA: TGCGCCAGCAGCCAAGATTGGGGGACAGCTCCCTACGAGCAGTACTTC; CDR3: CASSQDWGTAPYEQYF
D: TRBD2; size: once; V: TRBV7-2; J: TRBJ2-3; DNA: TGTGCCAGCAAGCTTAGGCTAGCGGGGGGTCATACGCAGTATTTT; CDR3: CASKLRLAGGHTQYF
D: TRBD1; size: .; V: TRBV2; J: TRBJ1-2; DNA: TGTGCCAGCAGTCCTAGGGACAGTCCGGGGGCCCATGGCTACACCTTC; CDR3: CASSPRDSPGAHGYTF
D: .; size: .; V: TRBV6-5; J: TRBJ1-2; DNA: TGTGCCAGCAGTTCCAGCAACAGGGTCGGCTACACCTTC; CDR3: CASSSSNRVGYTF
D: TRBD1; size: .; V: TRBV18; J: TRBJ1-1; DNA: TGTGCCAGCTCACCAACCCGGACAGGGGGCGACGGGAGCGCTGAAGCTTTCTTT; CDR3: CASSPTRTGGDGSAEAFF
D: TRBD1; size: .; V: TRBV6-5; J: TRBJ1-2; DNA: TGTGCCAGCAGTTACTCGACAGGGGGTGGAGGCTACACCTTC; CDR3: CASSYSTGGGGYTF
D: .; size: once; V: TRBV18; J: TRBJ2-7; DNA: TGTGCCAGCTCACCTAGTTGGGGGCCCTACGAGCAGTACTTC; CDR3: CASSPSWGPYEQYF